The 25 T cell receptor beta chains given below trace back to one sample, sequenced in a study of blood T cell repertoires in COVID-19. Clones were read by immunoSEQ multiplex PCR, and TCRdb kept only the in-frame ones, dropping some. There are more than 250,000 clones in the sample; roughly 88% occur only once, and 0.95% to 1.5% lies in the top ten. Sequences were obtained from PBMCs or T cells enriched from blood (not recorded which). The origin of the receptors is a woman between 40 and 50 years old with acute COVID-19.

The rearrangement joins TRBV30 to TRBJ1-1; D not resolved. CDR3 length equals 11 residues. CDR1 is GTSNPN and CDR2 is SVGIG in the germline V gene (reference sequence). V was cut by 0 bases and J by 5 bases, with 4 bases left in between. The CDR3 spells CAWSVNTEAFF. CDR3 bases: TGTGCCTGGAGTGTTAATACTGAAGCTTTCTTT.

The CDR3: CATTGQDGTEAFF. Written as DNA, the CDR3 is TGTGCCACAACAGGGCAGGACGGCACTGAAGCTTTCTTT. The rearrangement links TRBV6-5 to TRBJ1-1; TRBD1 might be the D (6 bases). Germline-derived CDR1 and CDR2 are MNHEY and SVGAGI. The CDR3 loop spans 13 amino acids. Trimming stripped 10 bases from V and 4 bases from J, with 16 bases between.

This chain connects TRBV28 to TRBJ2-1; maybe TRBD2 (7 bases). Germline CDR1 is MDHEN and CDR2 is SYDVKM. With 11 bases removed from V and 0 bases from J, the gap between germline ends came to 14 bases. This CDR3 spans 14 amino acids. The CDR3 sequence is CALKGGGSYNEQFF. The DNA for the CDR3 is TGTGCCCTCAAGGGGGGGGGCTCCTACAATGAGCAGTTCTTC.

The CDR3 region is CASSSTSGSVHEQFF. The CDR3 nucleotides are TGTGCCAGCAGCTCGACTAGCGGGAGCGTCCATGAGCAGTTCTTC. The chain employs TRBV11-2 and TRBJ2-1; 12 bases align to TRBD2. Germline-derived CDR1 and CDR2 are SGHAT and FQNNGV. The CDR3 spans 15 residues. The trim removed 4 bases at V and 8 bases at J, leaving 6 bases unmatched.

A word on this clone: This sample includes further DNA sequences coding for the same CDR3. The V and J genes are TRBV19 and TRBJ1-1; 9 nucleotides line up with TRBD1. Germline CDR1 reads LNHDA; CDR2 reads SQIVND (reference sequence). V gave up 5 bases and J gave up 4 bases; unmatched junction bases: 5. This CDR3 has 14 amino acids. The CDR3 nucleotides read TGTGCCAGTAGTCCGACAGGGGGTGTCACTGAAGCTTTCTTT. Its protein is CASSPTGGVTEAFF.

The chain couples TRBV29-1 to TRBJ2-1, with 8 bases aligning to TRBD2. The CDR3 runs to 14 residues. CDR1 is SQVTM, CDR2 ANQGSEA, per germline. V was clipped by 4 bases and J by 2 bases; unmatched bases: 4. The CDR3 region has the DNA TGCAGCGTTGGAATAGCGGGACCCTACAATGAGCAGTTCTTC. As protein: CSVGIAGPYNEQFF.

The chain combines TRBV24-1 with TRBJ2-1; D not resolved. This CDR3 contains 15 residues. Trimming took off 5 bases at V and 4 bases at J, with 14 bases between the two ends. Per germline, CDR1 KGHDR and CDR2 SFDVKD. The CDR3 spells CATSAVDSPYNEQFF. CDR3 bases: TGTGCCACCAGTGCTGTCGACTCACCTTACAATGAGCAGTTCTTC.

The chain uses TRBV19 and TRBJ2-7; D possibly corresponds to TRBD2 (5 bases). CDR3 length: 14 residues. From germline, CDR1 is LNHDA and CDR2 SQIVND (reference sequence). V lost 4 bases and J 4 bases, leaving 14 bases between the germline ends. The CDR3 protein is CASSTSSPVYEQYF. DNA for the CDR3: TGTGCCAGTAGTACCTCTAGCCCTGTTTACGAGCAGTACTTC. Looking up the rest from reference TRBV19 and TRBJ2-7 gives the full variable domain: DGGITQSPKYLFRKEGQNVTLSCEQNLNHDAMYWYRQDPGQGLRLIYYSQIVNDFQKGDIAEGYSVSREKKESFPLTVTSAQKNPTAFYLCASSTSSPVYEQYFGPGTRLTVT.

The CDR3 DNA reads TGTGCCAGTAGTATAGTGTCGGGAATTAATTCACCCCTCCACTTT. This codes for CASSIVSGINSPLHF. The chain is built from TRBV19 and TRBJ1-6; D is undetermined. Germline CDR1 and CDR2: LNHDA and SQIVND (reference sequence). Trimming cost V 1 base and J 6 bases, with 10 bases left between them. The CDR3 loop spans 15 amino acids. The full variable domain, rest sourced from reference TRBV19 and TRBJ1-6, is DGGITQSPKYLFRKEGQNVTLSCEQNLNHDAMYWYRQDPGQGLRLIYYSQIVNDFQKGDIAEGYSVSREKKESFPLTVTSAQKNPTAFYLCASSIVSGINSPLHFGNGTRLTVT.

The rearrangement joins TRBV20-1 to TRBJ2-5, with a tentative D call TRBD2 (6 bases). The germline CDR1 and CDR2 sequences are DFQATT and SNEGSKA (reference sequence). The germline V and J ends were trimmed by 3 bases and 9 bases, with 17 bases remaining between them. The CDR3 has 13 residues. CDR3 amino acids: CSASPAGRESQYF. The CDR3 nucleotides are TGCAGTGCTAGTCCTGCAGGCCGGGAGTCCCAGTACTTC.

The chain uses TRBV28 and TRBJ2-3; TRBD2 matches at 7 bases. Germline values: CDR1 MDHEN, CDR2 SYDVKM. The trim removed 7 bases at V and 4 bases at J, leaving 5 bases unmatched. The CDR3 is 13 amino acids. The CDR3 loop is CASTAGEADTQYF. DNA of the CDR3: TGTGCCAGCACCGCGGGAGAGGCAGATACGCAGTATTTT.

This rearrangement joins TRBV19 to TRBJ1-2; 8 bases are a match to TRBD1. The CDR3 runs 14 residues. J lost 2 bases, V lost 5 bases, and 4 bases had no gene match. Germline CDR1 LNHDA, CDR2 SQIVND (reference sequence). The DNA for the CDR3 is TGTGCCAGTAGTGAAAGGACAGGGAACTATGGCTACACCTTC. Residues: CASSERTGNYGYTF.

The CDR3 protein is CASSRSGGRRYEQYV. The CDR3 DNA follows: TGTGCCAGCAGCCGCTCCGGGGGGCGCAGGTACGAGCAGTACGTC. This chain joins TRBV27 and TRBJ2-7, with a possible D match to TRBD2 (7 bases). Germline assignment: CDR1 MNHEY and CDR2 SMNVEV (reference sequence). The V end was cut by 6 bases, the J end by 4 bases, with 19 bases between. The CDR3 contains 15 residues.

This chain uses TRBV4-3 with TRBJ2-1, with TRBD2 identical over 12 bases. Germline values: CDR1 LGHNA, CDR2 YSLEER. V lost 1 base to trimming and J lost 0 bases; unmatched junction nucleotides: 4. The CDR3 is 18 residues long. The CDR3 sequence: CASSQVSSGRGSYNEQFF. The CDR3 DNA reads as TGCGCCAGCAGCCAAGTGTCTAGCGGGAGGGGCTCCTACAATGAGCAGTTCTTC.

Points on this clone: Its ends do not fully match the called genes, so a read error is possible. The J gene is TRBJ2-6, the V gene TRBV27, with no clear D. This CDR3 comprises 15 residues. From germline, CDR1 is MNHEY and CDR2 SMNVEV (reference sequence). The CDR3 spells CASSISSAGANVLTF. Written as DNA, the CDR3 is TGTGCCAGCAGTATATCATCGGCTGGGGCCAACGTCCTGACTTTC.

The CDR3 region has the DNA TGTGCCAGCAGTCCTCTAGCGGGAGGGCTCGAAAATACGCAGTATTTT. It yields the protein CASSPLAGGLENTQYF. The J gene is TRBJ2-3, the V gene TRBV28, with 12 bases fitting TRBD2. CDR1 and CDR2 from the germline V gene are MDHEN and SYDVKM. The CDR3 is made up of 16 amino acids. Unmatched junction bases numbered 10, after V lost 5 bases and J lost 7 bases.

The V and J genes are TRBV24-1 and TRBJ2-1, with 10 bases that match TRBD2. CDR1 and CDR2 (germline): KGHDR, SFDVKD. V lost 9 bases to trimming and J lost 8 bases; unmatched junction nucleotides: 12. The CDR3 is 15 residues long. CDR3 DNA sequence: TGTGCCACCCAAGATTCACGGACTAGCGGTTATGAGCAGTTCTTC. It specifies CATQDSRTSGYEQFF.

V gene TRBV7-9 combines with J gene TRBJ1-6; D is ambiguous. Trimming removed 5 bases from V and 3 bases from J, with 17 bases in between. The CDR3 has 17 amino acids. The germline V gene encodes CDR1 SEHNR and CDR2 FQNEAQ (reference sequence). Here the CDR3 reads CASSAGGEGSYNSPLHF. CDR3 nucleotides: TGTGCCAGCAGCGCAGGCGGGGAAGGGAGCTATAATTCACCCCTCCACTTT.

The chain combines TRBV21-1 with TRBJ2-1; the table gives TRBD2 as D, unverified against the DNA. TRBV21-1 is noted as a pseudogene. The CDR3 consists of 15 residues. CDR3 coding DNA: TGTGCCAGCAGCAAAGTTCAGCGTTTGTACAATGAGCAGTTCTTC. It translates to CASSKVQRLYNEQFF.

This clone showed up just once. This chain uses TRBV3-1 (or the pseudogene TRBV3-2) with TRBJ1-5, with TRBD1 matching over 7 bases. From germline, CDR1 is LGHDT and CDR2 YNNKEL (reference sequence). The CDR3 sequence is 16 residues long. The V gene end was trimmed by 4 bases and the J gene end by 1 base; junction bases not matched to a gene: 7. CDR3 sequence (DNA): TGTGCCAGCAGCCCTTGGGGGACAGCCAGCAATCAGCCCCAGCATTTT. Its protein product is CASSPWGTASNQPQHF.

V gene TRBV5-1 combines with J gene TRBJ2-1; 10 nucleotides align to TRBD2. The germline gives CDR1 SGHRS, CDR2 YFSETQ. The CDR3 is made up of 14 amino acids. V lost 4 bases, J lost 14 bases, and 12 bases stayed unmatched. The CDR3 coding sequence is TGCGCCAGCAGCCCGACCCTAGCGGGAGCGAGGGAGTTCTTC. Encoded protein: CASSPTLAGAREFF.

The rearrangement links TRBV6-2 or TRBV6-3 to TRBJ2-7; possibly TRBD1 for D (6 bases). This CDR3 region has 14 residues. V dropped 6 bases and J dropped 3 bases, with 15 bases sitting between them. Germline V lookup: CDR1 MNHEY, CDR2 SVGEGT. The CDR3 DNA is TGTGCCAGCAGCGGACAGCCTACTTTCTACGAGCAGTACGTC. Translating gives CASSGQPTFYEQYV.

The V gene is TRBV19, the J gene TRBJ2-1; 9 nucleotides align to TRBD1. The germline CDR1 and CDR2 sequences are LNHDA and SQIVND (reference sequence). V trimming: 4 bases; J trimming: 4 bases; junction bases outside the gene matches: 11. This CDR3 is built from 17 residues. The CDR3 DNA reads as TGTGCCAGTAGTACAATCACCGGGACAGGGTATTACAATGAGCAGTTCTTC. It is translated as CASSTITGTGYYNEQFF.

The V and J genes are TRBV7-6 and TRBJ1-1; TRBD1 aligns across 10 bases. V lost 4 bases to trimming and J lost 5 bases; unmatched junction nucleotides: 7. CDR3 length: 15 amino acids. CDR1 is SGHVS, CDR2 FNYEAQ, per germline. The CDR3 DNA reads as TGTGCCAGCAGCTCCCAGACAGGGGGCTCTACTGAAGCTTTCTTT. Translated, it gives CASSSQTGGSTEAFF.

This clone has more than one count but fewer than ten. The chain recombines TRBV24-1 with TRBJ2-7; 8 nucleotides line up with TRBD2. This CDR3 has 17 residues. Trimming cost V 3 bases and J 5 bases; bases outside gene matches: 14. Looked up from germline, CDR1 is KGHDR and CDR2 is SFDVKD. CDR3 DNA sequence: TGTGCCACCAGTGATGGGGGAATAGCGGGAAGGAGAAACGAGCAGTACTTC. It translates to CATSDGGIAGRRNEQYF.